This is a list of T cell receptor beta chains from one sample in a study of cytotoxic CD8 clonotypes in ibrutinib-treated CLL. Method: immunoSEQ multiplex PCR; TCRdb's copy keeps in-frame clones and lacks some. The repertoire includes tens of thousands of clones, about 86% of them detected once, and more than 5% sits in the top ten. The starting material was PBMCs, obtained before ibrutinib treatment. The receptors come from a human donor with chronic lymphocytic leukemia. CDR3s include the opening cysteine and the closing phenylalanine or tryptophan. The D gene is left open where the match is weak. Clone size is not always given. Where it is, it says once, few, many or a class for expanded clones.

D: TRBD2
size: NA
V: TRBV9
J: TRBJ2-1
DNA: TGTGCCAGCAGCGTGGGCGGGAGGGCCTACAATGAGCAGTTCTTC
CDR3: CASSVGGRAYNEQFF

D: NA
size: NA
V: TRBV19
J: TRBJ1-2
DNA: TGTGCCAGTACAGGGTCTTATCATGGGAACTATGGCTACACCTTC
CDR3: CASTGSYHGNYGYTF

D: NA
size: NA
V: TRBV7-6
J: TRBJ2-1
DNA: TGTGCCAGCAGCTTAGAAGATTTCGCGAACAATGAGCAGTTCTTC
CDR3: CASSLEDFANNEQFF

D: NA
size: once
V: TRBV27
J: TRBJ2-7
DNA: TGTGCCAGCAGTCCACCGGGGTACTCATCCTACGAGCAGTACTTC
CDR3: CASSPPGYSSYEQYF

D: NA
size: NA
V: TRBV30
J: TRBJ1-5
DNA: TGTGCCTGCGAACAGGGTCCGGTGGGGAATCAGCCCCAGCATTTT
CDR3: CACEQGPVGNQPQHF

D: TRBD1
size: NA
V: TRBV5-1
J: TRBJ2-4
DNA: TGCGCCAGCAGCTTGGCAGGGGGCGCGGCCAAAAACATTCAGTACTTC
CDR3: CASSLAGGAAKNIQYF

D: TRBD1
size: once
V: TRBV6-5
J: TRBJ2-7
DNA: TGTGCCAGCAGTCGAACGGGACAGACCTACGAGCAGTACTTC
CDR3: CASSRTGQTYEQYF

D: TRBD1
size: NA
V: TRBV2
J: TRBJ2-1
DNA: TGTGCCAGCAAGGGGGCTGGCAATGAGCAGTTCTTC
CDR3: CASKGAGNEQFF

D: NA
size: NA
V: TRBV28
J: TRBJ1-1
DNA: TGTGCCAGCAGCTCAAGGTTCTACACTGAAGCTTTCTTT
CDR3: CASSSRFYTEAFF

D: NA
size: NA
V: TRBV19
J: TRBJ1-2
DNA: TGTGCCAGTAGTATTAGGGCTCGGCCGCGCTATGGCTACACCTTC
CDR3: CASSIRARPRYGYTF

D: TRBD1
size: once
V: TRBV25-1
J: TRBJ2-1
DNA: TGTGCCAGCACCCAGACAGGGAGCTCCTACAATGAGCAGTTCTTC
CDR3: CASTQTGSSYNEQFF

D: TRBD2
size: NA
V: TRBV7-3
J: TRBJ2-3
DNA: TGTGCCAGCAGCTTAAAATCGGGAGGGGCCTCAGATACGCAGTATTTT
CDR3: CASSLKSGGASDTQYF

D: NA
size: NA
V: TRBV4-2
J: TRBJ2-7
DNA: TGTGCCAGCAGCCAGCTTCTGGGATCCTACGAGCAGTACTTC
CDR3: CASSQLLGSYEQYF

D: NA
size: NA
V: TRBV10-3
J: TRBJ1-1
DNA: TGTGCCATCAGTGTGTTCGCTAGGAACACTGAAGCTTTCTTT
CDR3: CAISVFARNTEAFF

D: TRBD1
size: NA
V: TRBV28
J: TRBJ1-1
DNA: TGTGCCAGCAGTCCACGGACAGGGGGCGGCACTGAAGCTTTCTTT
CDR3: CASSPRTGGGTEAFF

D: TRBD2
size: NA
V: TRBV28
J: TRBJ2-2
DNA: TGTGCCAGCAGCCCCACGGGGGGGTTGCACACCGGGGAGCTGTTTTTT
CDR3: CASSPTGGLHTGELFF

D: NA
size: NA
V: TRBV2
J: TRBJ1-3
DNA: TGTGCCAGCCGAGAACAGGGCTCGGGAAACACCATATATTTT
CDR3: CASREQGSGNTIYF

D: NA
size: NA
V: TRBV19
J: TRBJ1-1
DNA: TGTGCCAGTAGTGGGGAACTGGCTGAAGCTTTCTTT
CDR3: CASSGELAEAFF

D: NA
size: NA
V: TRBV28
J: TRBJ2-5
DNA: TGTGCCAGCAGTTTGGGACCGCAAGAGACCCAGTACTTC
CDR3: CASSLGPQETQYF

D: NA
size: NA
V: TRBV11-3
J: TRBJ1-2
DNA: TGTGCCAGCAGCCCCAGCGGGGGGGGGATGAACTATGGCTACACCTTC
CDR3: CASSPSGGGMNYGYTF

D: NA
size: NA
V: TRBV9
J: TRBJ2-3
DNA: TGTGCCAGCAGCGTAGGGTGGCAGGGGGGGGCAGATACGCAGTATTTT
CDR3: CASSVGWQGGADTQYF

D: NA
size: few
V: TRBV5-8
J: TRBJ2-3
DNA: TGTGCCAGCGCCCTAACTGGAGCTTCAGATACGCAGTATTTT
CDR3: CASALTGASDTQYF

D: TRBD2
size: NA
V: TRBV19
J: TRBJ2-3
DNA: TGTGCCAGTAGCCTCACCCTGACTAGCGGGAGGGCAGATACGCAGTATTTT
CDR3: CASSLTLTSGRADTQYF

D: NA
size: NA
V: TRBV9
J: TRBJ2-3
DNA: TGTGCCAGCAGCCCCCCAGGGGTAGGTACGCAGTATTTT
CDR3: CASSPPGVGTQYF

D: NA
size: NA
V: TRBV4-2
J: TRBJ2-2
DNA: TGTGCCAGCAGCCACAACACGGGCAGCGGGGAGCTGTTTTTT
CDR3: CASSHNTGSGELFF

D: NA
size: few
V: TRBV5-1
J: TRBJ1-1
DNA: TGCGCCAGCAGCTTGCATCTTGGGGCCGCGACGGGAACTGAAGCTTTCTTT
CDR3: CASSLHLGAATGTEAFF

D: NA
size: NA
V: TRBV29-1
J: TRBJ2-7
DNA: TGCAGCGTTGAAGAACCGGGAGATTACGAGCAGTACTTC
CDR3: CSVEEPGDYEQYF

D: NA
size: NA
V: TRBV10-3
J: TRBJ1-6
DNA: TGTGCCATCAGGGGTTCTGGGAATTCACCCCTCCACTTT
CDR3: CAIRGSGNSPLHF

D: NA
size: NA
V: TRBV10-3
J: TRBJ1-1
DNA: TGTGCCATCAGTGGGAACTCAGGGCAGGGAATAACTGAAGCTTTCTTT
CDR3: CAISGNSGQGITEAFF

D: NA
size: NA
V: TRBV2
J: TRBJ2-7
DNA: TGTGCCAGCAGCCCCGCCCCTGGGGCAGGCTCCTACGAGCAGTACTTC
CDR3: CASSPAPGAGSYEQYF

D: NA
size: NA
V: TRBV7-2
J: TRBJ2-1
DNA: TGTGCCAGCAGCTTAGGGCAGTTCCTGGGTGAGCAGTTCTTC
CDR3: CASSLGQFLGEQFF

D: NA
size: NA
V: TRBV28
J: TRBJ2-1
DNA: TGTGCCAGCAGTTTAGATGGCCGAAGCAGTACCTACAATGAGCAGTTCTTC
CDR3: CASSLDGRSSTYNEQFF

D: NA
size: NA
V: TRBV5-4
J: TRBJ2-7
DNA: TGTGCCAGCAGCCCCGGCCAATCCTACGAGCAGTACTTC
CDR3: CASSPGQSYEQYF

D: NA
size: NA
V: TRBV2
J: TRBJ2-1
DNA: TGTGCCAGCAGCCCTGGAACTAGCAGGCAGTTCTTC
CDR3: CASSPGTSRQFF

D: NA
size: NA
V: TRBV19
J: TRBJ2-1
DNA: TGTGCCAGTGGAGGATTGGTGCCTTCCTACAATGAGCAGTTCTTC
CDR3: CASGGLVPSYNEQFF

D: NA
size: NA
V: TRBV21-1
J: TRBJ2-3
DNA: TGTGCCAGCAGAACCGGGACTAGCACAGATACGCAGTATTTT
CDR3: CASRTGTSTDTQYF

D: TRBD2
size: NA
V: TRBV6-6
J: TRBJ2-1
DNA: TGTGCCAGCAGTTTTACTAGCGGGAGTCGTAACAATGAGCAGTTCTTC
CDR3: CASSFTSGSRNNEQFF

D: NA
size: NA
V: TRBV19
J: TRBJ1-1
DNA: TGTGCCAGTAGTATAGTCCAGGGAAACACTGAAGCTTTCTTT
CDR3: CASSIVQGNTEAFF

D: NA
size: NA
V: TRBV4-3
J: TRBJ2-7
DNA: TGCGCCAGCAGCCCGAGCGCCGGCGGGAAGCTCTCCTACGAGCAGTACTTC
CDR3: CASSPSAGGKLSYEQYF

D: NA
size: NA
V: TRBV7-2
J: TRBJ2-5
DNA: TGTGCCAGCAGCTTAGATGGGGGGTTAGAGACCCAGTACTTC
CDR3: CASSLDGGLETQYF

D: NA
size: NA
V: TRBV27
J: TRBJ1-1
DNA: TGTGCCAGCAGTTTAGTGGCCTCGGAGACTGAAGCTTTCTTT
CDR3: CASSLVASETEAFF

D: NA
size: NA
V: TRBV5-1
J: TRBJ1-3
DNA: TGCGCCAGCAGCTTGGGGTCCGGCGGAAACACCATATATTTT
CDR3: CASSLGSGGNTIYF

D: TRBD1
size: NA
V: TRBV7-2
J: TRBJ2-7
DNA: TGTGCCAGCACCCTGTCAGGGACAGGGGCCGCCTACGAGCAGTACTTC
CDR3: CASTLSGTGAAYEQYF

D: TRBD2
size: NA
V: TRBV7-3
J: TRBJ2-1
DNA: TGTGCCAGCAGCATCGGGACTAGCGAATACAATGAGCAGTTCTTC
CDR3: CASSIGTSEYNEQFF

D: NA
size: once
V: TRBV5-1
J: TRBJ2-2
DNA: TGCGCCAGCAGCCCAAGGACAGCGAACACCGGGGAGCTGTTTTTT
CDR3: CASSPRTANTGELFF

D: NA
size: NA
V: TRBV28
J: TRBJ1-2
DNA: TGTGCCAGCAGTTTAACCACCAAGAGAGGCCAAAAGGGATCAAACTATGGCTACACCTTC
CDR3: CASSLTTKRGQKGSNYGYTF

D: TRBD1
size: NA
V: TRBV7-9
J: TRBJ1-4
DNA: TGTGCCAGCAGCCCGGGACAGGGGAGGGAAAAACTGTTTTTT
CDR3: CASSPGQGREKLFF

D: NA
size: NA
V: TRBV5-4
J: TRBJ2-7
DNA: TGTGCCAGCAGGGATTCCTACGAGCAGTACTTC
CDR3: CASRDSYEQYF

D: NA
size: NA
V: TRBV15
J: TRBJ2-7
DNA: TGTGCCACCAGCCCTAACCCCGGGGCCGCCTACGAGCAGTACTTC
CDR3: CATSPNPGAAYEQYF

D: TRBD1
size: NA
V: TRBV5-1
J: TRBJ1-2
DNA: TGCGCCAGCAGCCTGGGACAGAACTATGGCTACACCTTC
CDR3: CASSLGQNYGYTF

D: TRBD2
size: once
V: TRBV18
J: TRBJ2-7
DNA: TGTGCCAGCTCAACCACGTCACTAGCGGGAAACGAGCAGTACTTC
CDR3: CASSTTSLAGNEQYF

D: TRBD1
size: NA
V: TRBV27
J: TRBJ1-1
DNA: TGTGCCAGCAGCCCACTCCGGACAGGATTAAGGAGAGGGGCTGAAGCTTTCTTT
CDR3: CASSPLRTGLRRGAEAFF

D: TRBD1
size: NA
V: TRBV5-1
J: TRBJ2-7
DNA: TGCGCCAGCATTAGGGACAGGAATTCCTACGAGCAGTACTTC
CDR3: CASIRDRNSYEQYF

D: TRBD1
size: once
V: TRBV7-6
J: TRBJ2-7
DNA: TGTGCCAGCAGCATACGACCGGGACAGAAAACCTACGAGCAGTACTTC
CDR3: CASSIRPGQKTYEQYF

D: NA
size: NA
V: TRBV18
J: TRBJ2-2
DNA: TGTGCCAGCTCCACGGGGGACCGCTCCACCGGGGAGCTGTTTTTT
CDR3: CASSTGDRSTGELFF

D: NA
size: NA
V: TRBV9
J: TRBJ2-1
DNA: TGTGCCAGCAGCGCAGAGGGGGTTAATGAAAACGATGAGCAGTTCTTC
CDR3: CASSAEGVNENDEQFF

D: NA
size: NA
V: TRBV15
J: TRBJ2-3
DNA: TGTGCCACCAGCAGGGACTCAAGCGGAGATACGCAGTATTTT
CDR3: CATSRDSSGDTQYF

D: TRBD1
size: NA
V: TRBV6-5
J: TRBJ2-7
DNA: TGTGCCAGCAGTCGCGGGACAGGGGGCTTCGAGCAGTACTTC
CDR3: CASSRGTGGFEQYF

D: NA
size: NA
V: TRBV6-1
J: TRBJ2-3
DNA: TGTGCCAGCAGTGAAGATCGTGGCGCCACAGATACGCAGTATTTT
CDR3: CASSEDRGATDTQYF

D: NA
size: NA
V: TRBV7-2
J: TRBJ2-6
DNA: TGTGCCAGCAGCTTCGACGGGAGCTCTGGGGCCAACGTCCTGACTTTC
CDR3: CASSFDGSSGANVLTF